This TCR beta chain derives from a study of cytomegalovirus exposure and HLA in healthy donors. Study summary: Of all 400 or so donors who were genotyped, around 79% belonged to the Caucasian-associated ancestry cluster. Findings and limits, study-wide: TCR beta chain V- and J-gene trimming was linked, in a later analysis, to a missense variant in DCLRE1C.

PCR was performed using 60 Vbeta and 13 Jbeta primers. Here immunoSEQ multiplex PCR was the method, and the copy in TCRdb shows in-frame clones only, minus some. The sample gives about 130,000 clones, 70% to 75% of which show up once; about 3.4% is in the top ten. Comments on this clone: Its antigen remains unknown.

The CDR3 spans 14 residues. The V gene end was trimmed by 5 bases and the J gene end by 0 bases; junction bases not matched to a gene: 1. Germline V lookup: CDR1 SGHVS, CDR2 FQNEAQ. The sample taken for sequencing was PBMCs. The TCR was taken from a man aged 25-45 years in good health and CMV-seronegative. V and J are TRBV7-8 and TRBJ1-3; 7 bases match TRBD1. The CDR3 DNA sequence: TGTGCCAGCAGCCGACAGGGCTCTGGAAACACCATATATTTT. Amino acid sequence: CASSRQGSGNTIYF. Using reference TRBV7-8 and TRBJ1-3 for the parts outside the CDR3, the full variable domain is GAGVSQSPRYKVAKRGQDVALRCDPISGHVSLFWYQQALGQGPEFLTYFQNEAQLDKSGLPSDRFFAERPEGSVSTLKIQRTQQEDSAVYLCASSRQGSGNTIYFGEGSWLTVV.